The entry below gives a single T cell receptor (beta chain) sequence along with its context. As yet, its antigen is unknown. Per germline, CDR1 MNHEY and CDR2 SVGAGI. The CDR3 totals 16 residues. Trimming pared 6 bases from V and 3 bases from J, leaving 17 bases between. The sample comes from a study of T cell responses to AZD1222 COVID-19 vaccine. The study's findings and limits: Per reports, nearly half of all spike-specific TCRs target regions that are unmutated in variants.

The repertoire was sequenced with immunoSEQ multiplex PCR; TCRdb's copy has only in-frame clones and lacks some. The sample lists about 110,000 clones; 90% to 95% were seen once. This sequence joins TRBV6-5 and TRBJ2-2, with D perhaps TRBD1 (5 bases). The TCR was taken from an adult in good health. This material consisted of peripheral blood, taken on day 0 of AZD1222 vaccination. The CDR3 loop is CASSYHRWYDTGELFF. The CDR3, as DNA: TGTGCCAGCAGCTACCACAGGTGGTATGACACCGGGGAGCTGTTTTTT.